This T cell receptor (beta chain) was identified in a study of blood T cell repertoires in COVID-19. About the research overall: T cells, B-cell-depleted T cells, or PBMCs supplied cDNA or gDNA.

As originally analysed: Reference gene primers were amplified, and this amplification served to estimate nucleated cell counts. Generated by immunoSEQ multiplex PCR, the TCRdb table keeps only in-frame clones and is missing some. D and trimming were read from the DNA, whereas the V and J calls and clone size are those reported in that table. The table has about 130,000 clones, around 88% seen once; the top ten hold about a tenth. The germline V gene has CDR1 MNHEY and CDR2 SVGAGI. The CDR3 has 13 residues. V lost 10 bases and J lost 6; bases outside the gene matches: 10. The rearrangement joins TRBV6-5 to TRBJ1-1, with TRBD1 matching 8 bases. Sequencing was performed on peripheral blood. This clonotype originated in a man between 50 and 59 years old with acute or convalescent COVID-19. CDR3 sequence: CANLDPDRAEAFF. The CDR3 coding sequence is TGTGCCAACCTCGACCCGGACAGGGCTGAAGCTTTCTTT.